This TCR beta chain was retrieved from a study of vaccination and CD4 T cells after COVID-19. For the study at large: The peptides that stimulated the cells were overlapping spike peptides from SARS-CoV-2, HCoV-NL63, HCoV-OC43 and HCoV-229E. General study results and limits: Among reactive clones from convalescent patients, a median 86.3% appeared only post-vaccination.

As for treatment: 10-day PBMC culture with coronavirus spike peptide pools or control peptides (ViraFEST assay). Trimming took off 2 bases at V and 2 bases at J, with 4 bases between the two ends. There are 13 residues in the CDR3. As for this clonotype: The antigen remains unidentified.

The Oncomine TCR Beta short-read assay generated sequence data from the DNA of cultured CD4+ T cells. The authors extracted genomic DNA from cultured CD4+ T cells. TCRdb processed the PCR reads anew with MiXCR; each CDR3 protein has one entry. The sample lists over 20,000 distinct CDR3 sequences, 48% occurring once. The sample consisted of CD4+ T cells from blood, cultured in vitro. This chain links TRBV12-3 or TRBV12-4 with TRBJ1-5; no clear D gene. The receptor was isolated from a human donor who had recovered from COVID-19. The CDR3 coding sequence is TGTGCCAGCAGTTTAACTGGCAATCAGCCCCAGCATTTT. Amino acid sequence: CASSLTGNQPQHF.